This TCR beta chain was identified during a study of T cell changes during pregnancy in multiple sclerosis. Data came from immunoSEQ multiplex PCR; TCRdb stores just in-frame clones and leaves some out. The sample includes roughly 48,000 clones, over 75% of them seen just once. The sequence was collected from a female donor with multiple sclerosis, enrolled in a pregnancy study. The input for sequencing was CD4+ T cells from peripheral blood mononuclear cells, taken in the second trimester of pregnancy.

The CDR3 bases are TGTGCCAGCAGTTACAACAGGGGTTTTAACTATGGCTACACCTTC. Amino acids: CASSYNRGFNYGYTF. The genes are TRBV6-5 and TRBJ1-2; 7 bases map to TRBD1. This CDR3 has 15 amino acids. The V gene end was trimmed by 2 bases and the J gene end by 1 base; junction bases not matched to a gene: 4. Germline CDR1 MNHEY, CDR2 SVGAGI.